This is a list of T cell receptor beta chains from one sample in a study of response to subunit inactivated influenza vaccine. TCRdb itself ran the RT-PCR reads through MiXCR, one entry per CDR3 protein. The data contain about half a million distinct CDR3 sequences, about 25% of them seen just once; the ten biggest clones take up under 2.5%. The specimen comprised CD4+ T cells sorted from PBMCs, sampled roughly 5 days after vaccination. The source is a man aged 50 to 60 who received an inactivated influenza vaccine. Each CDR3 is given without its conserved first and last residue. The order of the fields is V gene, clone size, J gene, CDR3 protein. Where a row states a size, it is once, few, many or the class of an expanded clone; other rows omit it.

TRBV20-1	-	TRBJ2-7	SARRGLAYEQY
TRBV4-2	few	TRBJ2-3	ASSQAGDRTDTQY
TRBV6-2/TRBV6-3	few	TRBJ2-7	ASSLQYYEQY
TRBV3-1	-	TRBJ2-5	ASSPTSGKETQY
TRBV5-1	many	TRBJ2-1	ASSSSGLNYNEQF
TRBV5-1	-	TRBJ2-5	ASSLDPATQY
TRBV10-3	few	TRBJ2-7	AISERGLEQY
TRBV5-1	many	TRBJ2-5	ASSLAELEQETQY
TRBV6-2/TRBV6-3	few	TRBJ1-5	ASSYLQGYQPQH
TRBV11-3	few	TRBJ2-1	ASSHVRGREQF
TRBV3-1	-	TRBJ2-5	ASSLYRLRVRQETQY
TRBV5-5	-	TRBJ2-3	ATQMGPGTDTQY
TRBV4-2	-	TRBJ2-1	ASSPGRTTYNEQF
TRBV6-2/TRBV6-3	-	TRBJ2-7	ASSYGGYYEQY
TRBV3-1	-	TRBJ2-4	ASSQSLAD
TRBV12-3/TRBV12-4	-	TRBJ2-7	ASSLRGGPSYEQY
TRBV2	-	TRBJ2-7	ASSRYGSYEQY